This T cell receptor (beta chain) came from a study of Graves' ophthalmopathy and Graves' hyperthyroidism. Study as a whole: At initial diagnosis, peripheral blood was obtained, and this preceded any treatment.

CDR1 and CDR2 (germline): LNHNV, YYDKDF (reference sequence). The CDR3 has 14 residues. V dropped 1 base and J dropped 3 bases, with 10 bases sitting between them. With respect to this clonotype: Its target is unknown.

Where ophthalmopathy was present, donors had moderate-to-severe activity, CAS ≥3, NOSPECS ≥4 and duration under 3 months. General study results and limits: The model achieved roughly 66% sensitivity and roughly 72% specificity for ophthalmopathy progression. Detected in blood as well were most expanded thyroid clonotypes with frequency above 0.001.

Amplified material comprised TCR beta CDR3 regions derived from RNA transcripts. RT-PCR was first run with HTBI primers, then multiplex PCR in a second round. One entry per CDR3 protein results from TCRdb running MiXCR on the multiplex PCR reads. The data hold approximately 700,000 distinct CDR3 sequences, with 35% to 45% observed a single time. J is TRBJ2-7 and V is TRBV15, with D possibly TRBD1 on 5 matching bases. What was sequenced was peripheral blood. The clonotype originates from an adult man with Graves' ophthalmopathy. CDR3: CATSRGTTGYEQYF. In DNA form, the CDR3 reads TGTGCCACCAGCAGAGGGACAACCGGCTACGAGCAGTACTTC. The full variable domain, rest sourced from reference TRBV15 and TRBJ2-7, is DAMVIQNPRYQVTQFGKPVTLSCSQTLNHNVMYWYQQKSSQAPKLLFHYYDKDFNNEADTPDNFQSRRPNTSFCFLDIRSPGLGDTAMYLCATSRGTTGYEQYFGPGTRLTVT.